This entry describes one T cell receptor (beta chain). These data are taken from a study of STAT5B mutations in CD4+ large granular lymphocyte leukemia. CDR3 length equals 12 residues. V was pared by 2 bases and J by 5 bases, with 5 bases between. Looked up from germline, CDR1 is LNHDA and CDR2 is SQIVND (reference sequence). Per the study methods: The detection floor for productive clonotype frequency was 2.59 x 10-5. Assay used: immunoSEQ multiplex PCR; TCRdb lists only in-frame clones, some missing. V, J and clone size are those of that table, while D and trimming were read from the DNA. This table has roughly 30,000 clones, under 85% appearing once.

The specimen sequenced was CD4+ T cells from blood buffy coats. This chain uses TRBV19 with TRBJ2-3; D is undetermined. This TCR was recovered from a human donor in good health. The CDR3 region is CASSIRQDTQYF. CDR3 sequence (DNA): TGTGCCAGTAGTATACGCCAAGATACGCAGTATTTT.